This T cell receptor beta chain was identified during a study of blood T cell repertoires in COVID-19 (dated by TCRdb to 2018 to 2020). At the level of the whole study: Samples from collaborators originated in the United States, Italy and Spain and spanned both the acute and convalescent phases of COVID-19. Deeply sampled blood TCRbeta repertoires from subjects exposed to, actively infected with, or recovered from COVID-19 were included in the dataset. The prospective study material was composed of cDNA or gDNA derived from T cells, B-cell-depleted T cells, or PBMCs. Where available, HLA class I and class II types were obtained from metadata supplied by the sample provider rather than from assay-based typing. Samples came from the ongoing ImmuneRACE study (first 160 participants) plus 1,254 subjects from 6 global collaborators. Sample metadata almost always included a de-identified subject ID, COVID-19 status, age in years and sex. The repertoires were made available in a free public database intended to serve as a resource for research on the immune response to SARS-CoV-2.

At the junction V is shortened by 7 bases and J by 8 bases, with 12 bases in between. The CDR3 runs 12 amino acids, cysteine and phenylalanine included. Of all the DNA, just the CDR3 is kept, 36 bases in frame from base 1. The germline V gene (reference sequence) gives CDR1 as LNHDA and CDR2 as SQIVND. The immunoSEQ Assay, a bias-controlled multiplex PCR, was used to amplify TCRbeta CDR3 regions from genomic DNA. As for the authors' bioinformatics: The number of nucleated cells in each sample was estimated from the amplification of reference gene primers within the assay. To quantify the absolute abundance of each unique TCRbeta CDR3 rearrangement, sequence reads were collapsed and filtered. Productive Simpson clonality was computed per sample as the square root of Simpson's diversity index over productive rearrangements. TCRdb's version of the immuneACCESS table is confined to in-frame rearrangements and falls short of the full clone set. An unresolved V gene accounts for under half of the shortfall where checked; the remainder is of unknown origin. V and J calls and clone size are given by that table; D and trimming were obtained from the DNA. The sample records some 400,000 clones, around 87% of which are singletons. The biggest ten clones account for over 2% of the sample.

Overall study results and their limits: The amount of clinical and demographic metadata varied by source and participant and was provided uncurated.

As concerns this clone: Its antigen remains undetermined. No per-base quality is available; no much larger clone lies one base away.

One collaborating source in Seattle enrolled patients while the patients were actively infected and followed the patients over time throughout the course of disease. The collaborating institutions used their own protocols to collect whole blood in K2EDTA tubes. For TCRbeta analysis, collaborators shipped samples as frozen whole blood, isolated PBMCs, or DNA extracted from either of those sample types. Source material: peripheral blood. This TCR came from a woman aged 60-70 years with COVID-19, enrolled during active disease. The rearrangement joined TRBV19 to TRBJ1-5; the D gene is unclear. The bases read TGTGCCAGTACCAATCGCGGTAAGCCCCAGCATTTT. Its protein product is CASTNRGKPQHF.